This record concerns one T cell receptor (beta chain) sequence. The trim removed 6 bases at V and 2 bases at J, leaving 6 bases unmatched. Looked up from germline, CDR1 is SQVTM and CDR2 is ANQGSEA. The CDR3 runs to 13 residues. Per the original data handling: How many nucleated cells were present was estimated from reference gene primer amplification. The protocol was immunoSEQ multiplex PCR, while the TCRdb copy is restricted to in-frame clones and leaves out a portion. D and trimming come from the DNA, and the V and J calls and clone size come from that table. The sample contains 150,000 or so clones, about 90% of which appear only once. Participants spanned ages about 18 to 95 years and resided in 20 to 25 US areas. This record belongs to a study of blood T cell repertoires in COVID-19.

This TCR came from a middle-aged woman who had been exposed to COVID-19. Specimen: PBMCs or T cells enriched from blood (not recorded which). This rearrangement joins TRBV29-1 to TRBJ2-5, with 7 bases matching TRBD1. CDR3 bases: TGCAGCGTCCGAAGGACAGGTCAAGAGACCCAGTACTTC. Residues: CSVRRTGQETQYF.